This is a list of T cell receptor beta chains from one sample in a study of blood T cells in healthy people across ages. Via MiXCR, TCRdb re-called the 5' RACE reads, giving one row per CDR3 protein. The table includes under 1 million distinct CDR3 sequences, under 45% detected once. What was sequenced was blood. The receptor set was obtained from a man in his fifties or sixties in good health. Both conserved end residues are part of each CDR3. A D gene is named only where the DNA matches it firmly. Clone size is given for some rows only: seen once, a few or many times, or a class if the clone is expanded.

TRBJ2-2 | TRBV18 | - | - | CASSPPAVRTRVNTGELFF | TGTGCCAGCTCACCACCGGCTGTCAGGACAAGGGTGAACACCGGGGAGCTGTTTTTT
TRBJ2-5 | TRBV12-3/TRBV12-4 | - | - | CASSFLGGLETQYF | TGTGCCAGCAGTTTTCTGGGGGGGCTAGAGACCCAGTACTTC
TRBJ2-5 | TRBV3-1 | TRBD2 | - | CASSVRLAGRETQYF | TGTGCCAGCAGCGTGCGACTAGCGGGGCGGGAGACCCAGTACTTC
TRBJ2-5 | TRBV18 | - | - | CASSPPEGAWETQYF | TGTGCCAGCTCACCACCGGAGGGGGCCTGGGAGACCCAGTACTTC
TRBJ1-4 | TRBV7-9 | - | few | CASSQDGSNEKLFF | TGTGCCAGCAGCCAGGACGGCTCTAATGAAAAACTGTTTTTT
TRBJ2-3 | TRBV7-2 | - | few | CASSLERVDTQYF | TGTGCCAGCAGCTTAGAGCGTGTAGATACGCAGTATTTT
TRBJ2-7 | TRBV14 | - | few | CASSQMGPPYEQYF | TGTGCCAGCAGCCAAATGGGTCCCCCCTACGAGCAGTACTTC
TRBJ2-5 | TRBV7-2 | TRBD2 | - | CASSLVPLAEGTQYF | TGTGCCAGCAGCTTAGTGCCACTAGCGGAAGGGACCCAGTACTTC
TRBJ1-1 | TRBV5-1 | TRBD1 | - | CASSSNRGKNTEAFF | TGCGCCAGCAGCTCGAACAGGGGGAAGAACACTGAAGCTTTCTTT
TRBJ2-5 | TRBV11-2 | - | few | CATSRGAAETQYF | TGTGCCACTTCCCGGGGTGCCGCCGAGACCCAGTACTTC
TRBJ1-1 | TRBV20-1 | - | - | CSARGDRHTEAFF | TGCAGTGCTAGAGGGGACCGGCACACTGAAGCTTTCTTT
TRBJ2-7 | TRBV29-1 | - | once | CSVSTGDPGEQYF | TGCAGCGTTAGTACGGGGGACCCCGGAGAGCAGTACTTC
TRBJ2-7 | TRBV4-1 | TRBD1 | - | CASSQALTGDSYEQYF | TGCGCCAGCAGCCAAGCCCTGACAGGGGACTCCTACGAGCAGTACTTC
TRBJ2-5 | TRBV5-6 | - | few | CASSLRKQSQYF | TGTGCCAGCAGCTTAAGGAAACAGTCCCAGTACTTC
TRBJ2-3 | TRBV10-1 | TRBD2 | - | CAGSPRTSGTDTQYF | TGCGCCGGCAGCCCTCGGACTAGCGGCACAGATACGCAGTATTTT
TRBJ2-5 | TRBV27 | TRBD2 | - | CASKTSGVNVGETQYF | TGTGCCAGCAAGACTAGCGGGGTTAACGTAGGGGAGACCCAGTACTTC
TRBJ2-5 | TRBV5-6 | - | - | CAGSFAAETQYF | TGTGCCGGCAGCTTCGCAGCGGAGACCCAGTACTTC
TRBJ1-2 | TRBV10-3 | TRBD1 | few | CAISELDRGGYTF | TGTGCCATCAGTGAGTTGGACAGGGGTGGCTACACCTTC
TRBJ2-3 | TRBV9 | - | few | CASSAFRDFARDTQYF | TGTGCCAGCAGCGCATTCCGGGACTTCGCACGAGATACGCAGTATTTT
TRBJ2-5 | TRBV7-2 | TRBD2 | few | CASSLGGAGVETQYF | TGTGCCAGCAGCTTAGGCGGAGCGGGGGTAGAGACCCAGTACTTC
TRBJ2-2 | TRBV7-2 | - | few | CASSSDGGTGELFF | TGTGCCAGCAGCTCGGACGGGGGTACCGGGGAGCTGTTTTTT
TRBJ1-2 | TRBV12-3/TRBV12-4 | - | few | CASSGFDYGYTF | TGTGCCAGCTCCGGGTTCGACTATGGCTACACCTTC
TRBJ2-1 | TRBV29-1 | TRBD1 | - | CSVVGDREGEQFF | TGCAGCGTTGTTGGGGACAGGGAGGGCGAGCAGTTCTTC
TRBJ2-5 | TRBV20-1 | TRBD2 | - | CSARLASGGRETQYF | TGCAGTGCTAGATTGGCTAGCGGGGGGAGGGAGACCCAGTACTTC
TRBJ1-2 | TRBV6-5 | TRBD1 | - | CASRAGQAVNYGYTF | TGTGCCAGCAGAGCGGGACAGGCGGTTAACTATGGCTACACCTTC
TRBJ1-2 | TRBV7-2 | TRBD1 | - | CASSLGTGDSGYTF | TGTGCCAGCAGCTTAGGGACAGGGGATAGTGGCTACACCTTC
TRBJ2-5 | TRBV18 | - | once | CASSPLRRDEQYF | TGTGCCAGCTCACCACTCCGCCGGGATGAGCAGTACTTC
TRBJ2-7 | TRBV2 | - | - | CASSEEGTPTSSYNEQYF | TGTGCCAGCAGTGAAGAGGGGACCCCCACGAGCTCCTACAATGAGCAGTACTTC
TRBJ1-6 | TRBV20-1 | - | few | CSASATGNSPLHF | TGCAGTGCTAGTGCCACAGGGAATTCACCCCTCCACTTT
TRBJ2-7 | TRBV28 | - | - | CASSLVLRPGVSSYEQYF | TGTGCCAGCAGTTTAGTCCTCAGGCCGGGAGTGAGCTCCTACGAGCAGTACTTC
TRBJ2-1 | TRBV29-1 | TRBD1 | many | CSLNRGTYNEQFF | TGCAGCCTGAACAGGGGGACCTACAATGAGCAGTTCTTC
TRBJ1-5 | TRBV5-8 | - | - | CASSQGEASNQPQHF | TGTGCCAGCAGCCAAGGGGAAGCCAGCAATCAGCCCCAGCATTTT
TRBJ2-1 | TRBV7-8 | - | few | CASSLDLGEDNEQFF | TGTGCCAGCAGCTTAGATTTAGGGGAGGACAATGAGCAGTTCTTC
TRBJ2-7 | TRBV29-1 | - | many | CSVDSRVLGEQYF | TGCAGCGTTGACTCGAGGGTTCTTGGCGAGCAGTACTTC
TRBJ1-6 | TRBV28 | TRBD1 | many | CASSFLDRESNSPLHF | TGTGCCAGCAGTTTTTTGGACAGGGAGAGTAATTCACCCCTCCACTTT
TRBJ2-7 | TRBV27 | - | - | CASSRSNTRQERSYEQYF | TGTGCCAGCAGTCGATCCAACACACGACAGGAAAGGTCCTACGAGCAGTACTTC
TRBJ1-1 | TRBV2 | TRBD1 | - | CASRDGQGATEAFF | TGTGCCAGCAGAGACGGACAGGGGGCCACTGAAGCTTTCTTT
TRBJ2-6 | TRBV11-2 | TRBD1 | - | CASSSYRDRAGANVLTF | TGTGCCAGCAGCTCTTACCGGGACAGGGCTGGGGCCAACGTCCTGACTTTC
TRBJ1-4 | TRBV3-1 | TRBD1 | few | CASSRTGVVEKLFF | TGTGCCAGCAGCCGGACAGGGGTGGTCGAAAAGCTGTTTTTT
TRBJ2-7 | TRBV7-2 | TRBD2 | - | CVSSIQVASGGPTYEQYF | TGTGTCAGCAGCATCCAAGTAGCTAGCGGGGGCCCAACCTACGAGCAGTACTTC
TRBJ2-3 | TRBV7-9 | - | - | CASSPGIYTDTQYF | TGTGCCAGCAGCCCCGGGATCTACACAGATACGCAGTATTTT
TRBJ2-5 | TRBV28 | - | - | CASSEFEDTDLTQYF | TGTGCCAGCAGTGAATTTGAGGACACCGACCTGACCCAGTACTTC
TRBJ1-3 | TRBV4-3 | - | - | CASSQDPGGSGNTIYF | TGCGCCAGCAGCCAAGATCCCGGGGGCTCTGGAAACACCATATATTTT
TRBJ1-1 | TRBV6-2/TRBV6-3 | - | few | CASSRGLQSTEAFF | TGTGCCAGCAGTCGGGGACTCCAGAGCACTGAAGCTTTCTTT
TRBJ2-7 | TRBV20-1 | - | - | CSARTWGPHEQYF | TGCAGTGCTAGAACCTGGGGACCCCACGAGCAGTACTTC
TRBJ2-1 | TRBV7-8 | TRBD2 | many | CASSNGGAGANEQFF | TGTGCCAGCAGCAACGGGGGGGCCGGGGCCAATGAGCAGTTCTTC
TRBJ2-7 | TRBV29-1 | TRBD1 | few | CSVEPGQEAHNEQYF | TGCAGCGTTGAACCCGGACAGGAGGCGCACAATGAGCAGTACTTC
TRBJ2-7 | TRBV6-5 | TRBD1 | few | CASRTGWSSYEQYF | TGTGCCAGCAGGACAGGGTGGAGCTCCTACGAGCAGTACTTC
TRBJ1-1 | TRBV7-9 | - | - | CASSLVEGTGTEAFF | TGTGCCAGCAGCTTAGTTGAGGGGACGGGGACTGAAGCTTTCTTT
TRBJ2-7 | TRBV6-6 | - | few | CASSYRQPGPTYEQYF | TGTGCCAGCAGTTACCGACAACCCGGGCCCACCTACGAGCAGTACTTC
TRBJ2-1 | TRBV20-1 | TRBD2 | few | CSARRASGSNEQFF | TGCAGTGCTAGAAGGGCTAGCGGGTCCAATGAGCAGTTCTTC
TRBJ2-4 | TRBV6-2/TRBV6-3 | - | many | CASSHIETAKNIQYF | TGTGCCAGCAGTCATATCGAAACAGCCAAAAACATTCAGTACTTC
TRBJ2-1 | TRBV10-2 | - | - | CASSVKNEQFF | TGCGCCAGCAGTGTCAAAAATGAGCAGTTCTTC
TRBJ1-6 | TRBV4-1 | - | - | CASSQDPLGARNSPLHF | TGCGCCAGCAGCCAAGATCCTTTGGGGGCTCGGAATTCACCCCTCCACTTT
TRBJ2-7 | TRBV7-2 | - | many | CASSLGLSGTYEQYF | TGTGCCAGCAGCTTAGGACTCTCAGGGACCTACGAGCAGTACTTC
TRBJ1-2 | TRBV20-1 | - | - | CSARRERLNYGYTF | TGCAGTGCTAGGCGGGAGCGGCTGAACTATGGCTACACCTTC
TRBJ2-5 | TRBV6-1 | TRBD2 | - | CAVRLAVLNHQETQYF | TGTGCCGTAAGGCTAGCGGTTCTTAATCATCAAGAGACCCAGTACTTC